A single sample gave rise to the 23 T cell receptor beta chains below, sequenced in a study of regulatory T cells in long-lasting Graves disease (dated by TCRdb to the early 2020s). The meaning of the sample's time point label: newly diagnosed GD, antithyroid drugs for less than 3 months. RNA was extracted from PBMCs in TRIzol for both TCR sequencing and RNA sequencing. Libraries were prepared through multiplex PCR. Sequencing was performed on an Illumina HiSeq 4000. To build TCR beta libraries, CDR3 regions were amplified by Arm-PCR using iRepertoire HTBI primers. TCRdb took the public reads, trimmed them with fastp at Q25, ran MiXCR for clone calling and kept in-frame beta chains. For every CDR3 protein sequence, its rows merge into one entry that carries the most common genes and DNA. In all, the sample holds roughly 500,000 distinct CDR3 sequences, and approximately 15% of those were seen once. The top ten constitute roughly 10% of the sample.

This sample was shared with a second study, whose subject was T cells in Graves' hyperthyroidism and ophthalmopathy.

Sequencing used peripheral blood mononuclear cells (PBMCs), obtained at new diagnosis, from a patient treated with antithyroid drugs. These receptors all stem from a man aged 25 to 40 with Graves disease. Donor details come from another sample of the same person, matched by shared clones.

This clonotype was counted ten times or more. The chain joins TRBV19 to TRBJ2-5; D might be TRBD1 (5 bases). Germline CDR1 and CDR2: LNHDA and SQIVND (reference sequence). Trimming took off 9 bases at V and 0 bases at J, with 17 bases between the two ends. The CDR3 is 15 residues long. CDR3: CASESGYGYQETQYF. The CDR3 coding sequence is TGTGCCAGCGAATCAGGGTACGGGTACCAAGAGACCCAGTACTTC.

The sample holds many counts of this clonotype. The chain links TRBV5-4 to TRBJ2-2, with unresolved D. Germline V gene sequence: CDR1 SGHNT, CDR2 YYREEE (reference sequence). The CDR3 is made up of 13 amino acids. The V end was cut by 3 bases, the J end by 0 bases, with 3 bases between. The CDR3 DNA reads as TGTGCCAGCAGCTACTCGAACACCGGGGAGCTGTTTTTT. Translation gives CASSYSNTGELFF.

This chain joins TRBV12-3 or TRBV12-4 and TRBJ2-7; TRBD2 matches 14 bases. CDR3 size: 15 residues. With V trimmed by 6 bases and J by 5 bases, 6 bases remained unmatched. The CDR3 nucleotides are TGTGCCAGCAGCTCCGGGACTAGCGGGGGCCACGAGCAGTACTTC. Translated, it gives CASSSGTSGGHEQYF.

This clonotype was recorded once. A read error may be the cause here, since a much bigger clone is one base away. The rearrangement links TRBV20-1 to TRBJ2-3; weak D call: TRBD1 (5 bases). V shed 5 bases and J shed 6 bases, with 12 bases lying between them. Germline CDR1 is DFQATT and CDR2 is SNEGSKA (reference sequence). This CDR3 spans 12 amino acids. CDR3 residues: CSAPPRADTQYF. Here the CDR3 DNA reads TGCAGTGCTCCTCCCAGGGCGGATACGCAGTATTTT.

V gene TRBV6-2 or TRBV6-3 combines with J gene TRBJ2-1; D gene ambiguous. Per germline, CDR1 MNHEY and CDR2 SVGEGT. V lost 1 base and J 0 bases, leaving 7 bases between the germline ends. The CDR3 loop spans 15 amino acids. CDR3 DNA sequence: TGTGCCAGCAGTTACTACCTGAGCTCCTACAATGAGCAGTTCTTC. Translated: CASSYYLSSYNEQFF.

This chain links TRBV7-2 with TRBJ2-1, with a weak D call TRBD1 (6 bases). V shed 3 bases and J shed 4 bases, with 13 bases lying between them. Germline CDR1 reads SGHTA; CDR2 reads FQGNSA. The CDR3 has 15 amino acids. The CDR3 protein is CASSFHWTDYNEQFF. CDR3 coding DNA: TGTGCCAGCAGCTTTCATTGGACAGATTACAATGAGCAGTTCTTC.

A remark on this clonotype: Just one base apart from a much larger clone, this may be a read error. The gene calls are TRBV20-1 and TRBJ1-2; maybe TRBD1 (5 bases). Germline CDR1 is DFQATT and CDR2 is SNEGSKA (reference sequence). The CDR3 sequence is 12 residues long. Here the CDR3 DNA reads TGCAGTGCCCCAGATCTGGGGGAAGGCTTCACCTTC. It encodes CSAPDLGEGFTF.

This clonotype has at least ten counts. This chain links TRBV29-1 with TRBJ1-1; D call uncertain. Germline V gene data show CDR1 as SQVTM and CDR2 as ANQGSEA. This CDR3 region has 13 residues. With 4 bases removed from V and 1 base from J, the gap between germline ends came to 10 bases. CDR3 nucleotides: TGCAGCGTTGTAAAGGAACAGAACACTGAAGCTTTCTTT. This encodes CSVVKEQNTEAFF.

This clonotype was picked up many times. The chain is built from TRBV20-1 and TRBJ2-7, with 7 bases fitting TRBD2. The ends lost 6 bases at V and 2 bases at J; junction bases unmatched: 25. The length of the CDR3 is 19 residues. CDR1 and CDR2 from the germline V gene are DFQATT and SNEGSKA (reference sequence). CDR3 in DNA: TGCAGTGCCAAAAGTGTACTAGCGTACAGCTCCAATCGTCCCTACGAGCAGTACTTC. This encodes CSAKSVLAYSSNRPYEQYF.

In this sample, this clonotype turned up many times. This chain joins TRBV7-2 and TRBJ2-5; 7 bases align to TRBD2. V lost 0 bases and J lost 3; bases outside the gene matches: 1. CDR3 length: 14 residues. CDR1 is SGHTA, CDR2 FQGNSA, per germline. CDR3 residues: CASSLAGGKETQYF. Here the CDR3 DNA reads TGTGCCAGCAGCTTAGCGGGAGGGAAAGAGACCCAGTACTTC.

In this sample, this clonotype turned up many times. The chain combines TRBV5-1 with TRBJ1-2, with D perhaps matching TRBD1 (6 bases). This CDR3 has 14 residues. Trimming took off 0 bases at V and 8 bases at J, with 14 bases between the two ends. The germline CDR1 and CDR2 sequences are SGHRS and YFSETQ. CDR3 amino acids: CASSLAGTRGGYTF. The DNA of the CDR3 is TGCGCCAGCAGCTTGGCCGGGACAAGGGGCGGCTACACCTTC.

For this clonotype: Given a much more abundant clone one base away, this may be a read error. The chain recombines TRBV5-1 with TRBJ1-1; TRBD1 matches at 10 bases. The CDR3 sequence is 16 residues long. V shed 2 bases, J shed 4 bases, and the junction held 8 bases outside the gene matches. Germline CDR1 SGHRS, CDR2 YFSETQ. CDR3 nucleotide sequence: TGCGCCAGCAGCTTCGGACAGGGGGTTTATGGCACTGAAGCTTTCTTT. This encodes CASSFGQGVYGTEAFF.

Ten or more counts support this clonotype. The V call is TRBV7-2, the J call TRBJ1-1, with 7 bases aligning to TRBD1. The J segment lost 3 bases and the V segment lost 5 bases, leaving 3 bases of the junction unmatched. Germline CDR1 reads SGHTA; CDR2 reads FQGNSA. The CDR3 is made up of 13 amino acids. DNA for the CDR3: TGTGCCAGCAGCCAAACAGGGGACACTGAAGCTTTCTTT. This translates into CASSQTGDTEAFF.

This clonotype came up many times. The chain joins TRBV5-5 to TRBJ2-3; 9 bases agree with TRBD1. Per the germline V gene, CDR1 is SGHKS and CDR2 is YYEKEE (reference sequence). V dropped 0 bases and J dropped 4; count of bases not matched to a gene: 3. The CDR3 is made up of 15 amino acids. DNA of the CDR3: TGTGCCAGCAGCTTGGACAGGGGGCAGGCAGATACGCAGTATTTT. Protein product: CASSLDRGQADTQYF.

The chain couples TRBV7-9 to TRBJ1-1; weak D call: TRBD1 (5 bases). CDR3 length: 14 residues. V was pared by 5 bases and J by 5 bases, with 15 bases between. The germline CDR1 and CDR2 sequences are SEHNR and FQNEAQ (reference sequence). The CDR3 here is CASSRAVGETEAFF. The CDR3 region has the DNA TGTGCCAGCAGCCGAGCTGTGGGGGAGACTGAAGCTTTCTTT.

Remarks on this clonotype: Given a far larger clone just one base away, this is likely a sequencing read error. The chain's CDR3 is CSAEGSDDYNVQFF. CDR3 nucleotides: TGCAGTGCTGAAGGTAGCGACGACTACAATGTGCAGTTCTTC. The genes are TRBV20-1 and TRBJ2-4, with TRBD2 as a possible D gene (5 bases). The J call may be incorrect, as the DNA end agrees better with TRBJ2-1. The length of the CDR3 is 14 residues. The germline V gene has CDR1 DFQATT and CDR2 SNEGSKA (reference sequence).

This CDR3 is CSAVSGGLYTEAFF. In nucleotides, the CDR3 is TGCAGTGCGGTGTCAGGGGGCTTGTACACTGAAGCTTTCTTT. The rearrangement uses TRBV20-1 and TRBJ1-1; TRBD1 aligns across 8 bases. This CDR3 has 14 amino acids. The V gene end was trimmed by 6 bases and the J gene end by 3 bases; junction bases not matched to a gene: 9. Per the germline V gene, CDR1 is DFQATT and CDR2 is SNEGSKA (reference sequence).

This sequence joins TRBV30 and TRBJ1-3; TRBD1 agrees at 9 bases. The J segment lost 2 bases and the V segment lost 8 bases, leaving 13 bases of the junction unmatched. This CDR3 spans 16 amino acids. Germline CDR1 reads GTSNPN; CDR2 reads SVGIG (reference sequence). CDR3 DNA: TGTGCCCGAGGGCCCTCCGGGACAGGGACTGGAAACACCATATATTTT. This translates into CARGPSGTGTGNTIYF.

This clonotype was counted ten times or more. The genes are TRBV5-4 and TRBJ2-2, with D possibly TRBD1 on 5 matching bases. The CDR3 runs 15 residues. Germline V gene data show CDR1 as SGHNT and CDR2 as YYREEE (reference sequence). V shed 10 bases and J shed 1 base, with 17 bases lying between them. DNA for the CDR3: TGTGCCCCTTTTGGAACAGGTGTGAACACCGGGGAGCTGTTTTTT. This translates into CAPFGTGVNTGELFF.

The chain is built from TRBV12-3 or TRBV12-4 and TRBJ2-1; no clear D. V lost 8 bases to trimming and J lost 6 bases, with 8 bases between them. The CDR3 extends over 11 amino acids. The CDR3 spells CASHDCNEQFF. CDR3 nucleotide sequence: TGTGCCAGCCACGACTGCAATGAGCAGTTCTTC.

This clonotype was picked up many times. The rearrangement joins TRBV12-3 or TRBV12-4 to TRBJ2-3; 10 nucleotides align to TRBD2. J lost 7 bases, V lost 1 base, and 14 bases had no gene match. This CDR3 comprises 18 residues. CDR3 nucleotide sequence: TGTGCCAGCAGTTTAGGGGCAGAACCCAGCGGGAGGGGTCATACGCAGTATTTT. It translates to CASSLGAEPSGRGHTQYF.

This clonotype was recorded many times. J is TRBJ2-1 and V is TRBV29-1, with TRBD2 matching over 10 bases. The CDR3 covers 15 residues. Germline lookup yields CDR1 SQVTM and CDR2 ANQGSEA. J gave up 1 base and V 4 bases, and 4 bases lay outside the gene matches. CDR3 in DNA: TGCAGCGTTGTGCTAGCGGGAGCTTCCTACAATGAGCAGTTCTTC. This encodes CSVVLAGASYNEQFF.

The chain carries TRBV20-1 and TRBJ2-1, with D perhaps TRBD1 (6 bases). Germline CDR1 DFQATT, CDR2 SNEGSKA (reference sequence). CDR3 length: 16 amino acids. The ends were cut back, 4 bases at V and 4 bases at J, with 20 bases in the middle. Here the CDR3 reads CSATGHLTRAYNEQFF. The CDR3 DNA reads TGCAGTGCTACGGGACACTTGACCCGCGCATACAATGAGCAGTTCTTC.